This T cell receptor (beta chain) came from a study of Tregs in tolerant kidney transplant recipients. TCRdb's table, derived via immunoSEQ multiplex PCR, lists solely in-frame clones and lacks some. The table lists tens of thousands of clones, approximately 82% of them singletons. J lost 6 bases, V lost 1 base, and 4 bases had no gene match. The CDR3 runs 14 residues. The germline gives CDR1 SGHRS, CDR2 YFSETQ. Study results and limitations: Findings come from small patient numbers and require larger validation. Tregs expanded with activated donor B cells seemed most donor-specific.

CD4+CD25+CD127- Tregs, CD4+CD25- non-Tregs, CD4 and CD8 cells were sorted. On this clone itself: Its antigen is as yet unknown.

The sequenced material came from CD4+ T cells from blood. The chain joins TRBV5-1 to TRBJ2-1, with 7 bases that match TRBD2. The sequence was collected from a human donor in good health. CDR3 nucleotide sequence: TGCGCCAGCAGCTTGAGCGGGGTCCCCAATGAGCAGTTCTTC. It yields the protein CASSLSGVPNEQFF.